This T cell receptor beta chain originates from a study of shared clonotypes between healthy human individuals (dated by TCRdb to the early 2020s). Background for the entire study: The cohort included a few men and a couple of women between 18 and 49 years of age. To increase sequencing depth and limit assay-specific biases, TCR repertoire library preparation and sequencing were carried out by different laboratories using diverse techniques. The study deeply sequenced blood TCR repertoires of five healthy adults to estimate repertoire size and the extent of clonotype sharing between individuals. Per donor, leukapheresis produced somewhere between about 0.8 and 9 billion PBMCs. For each donor, CD4 naive and CD4 memory were each run on three plates, CD8 naive on two plates, and CD8 memory on one plate.

Using the deep immunoSEQ assay, TCR CDR3 regions were amplified from genomic DNA by multiplex PCR. Extracted genomic DNA from each cell subset was distributed evenly across all wells of several immunoSEQ 96-well plates, and each plate was treated as a replicate. For sorted subsets, 200 to 250 ng genomic DNA, equal to 30,000 to 35,000 T cell genomes, was loaded into each replicate PCR. Purified libraries were quantified with a Qubit 3.0 fluorometer, sized on a Bioanalyzer 2100, and re-quantified with the KAPA Library Quantification kit. Every immunoSEQ 96-well plate was sequenced on a dedicated single-read 150-cycle Illumina NextSeq 550 flow cell. Concerning the study's data processing: Because only junctional sequences without quality scores were contained in the immunoSEQ output, filtering matching that applied to full-length reads could not be performed. To assign V/J genes and CDR3, sequences were annotated against IMGT germline references using PyIR, a Python wrapper for IgBLAST v1.9. Any read was removed if the V/J assignment was weak (E-value above 1e-6), the CDR3 was missing, or the read contained stop codons, out-of-frame junctions, or ambiguous translated residues. A V3J clonotype was defined by an identical inferred V gene, J gene, and CDR3 amino acid sequence. Percentage overlap between repertoires was computed as shared unique clonotypes divided by the size of the smaller repertoire. Repertoire richness was assessed with RTK rarefaction, the Chao1 estimator, and Recon v2.1 estimates of unobserved clonotypes. OLGA was used to compute generation probabilities for all TCRbeta clonotypes that the gDNA method yielded from a handful of donors. The table was pulled from immuneACCESS by TCRdb, which kept in-frame rearrangements only. Such tables lose some clones; where checked, under half of the loss comes from unresolved V genes, and the rest has no known cause. The DNA gave D and trimming, while V, J and clone size come from that table. Within this sample are 190,000 or so clones, with approximately 70% of them counted one time only. The ten largest account for about 10% of the sample.

Healthy HIV-negative adults with no recently reported acute infections or vaccinations were included as donors. All donors were Caucasian adults living in Nashville, Tennessee, USA. CD4+ T cells were enriched by magnetic negative selection, after which naive cells were positively selected on CD45RA and the negative fraction was taken as the memory subset. Blood was collected by leukapheresis, and PBMCs were isolated by Ficoll-Histopaque density gradient centrifugation and then cryopreserved in liquid nitrogen vapor phase. Analytical flow cytometry was used to check the purity and quantity of each magnetically sorted T cell population. From each sorted fraction, genomic DNA was isolated and quantified by UV absorbance on a Nanodrop 2000c. Study-level results and caveats: Estimated clonotype richness was generally larger for naive than for memory subsets. Because the study included a small number of donors, the genetic and exposure-history diversity represented was limited. Sampling was restricted to blood, and TCR repertoires in tissues likely differ from the TCR repertoires found in blood. Rarefaction of sorted-subset datasets indicated incomplete sequencing despite the large sequencing depth. When a few donors were compared, the shared fraction of clonotypes was about 5.4% for naive CD4, 3.5% to 4% for naive CD8, 2.3% for memory CD4, and 0.4% for memory CD8. Compared with non-shared clonotypes, clonotypes shared by all four sorted-subset donors had higher generation probabilities. Pairwise subsampling indicated that sequencing depth was expected to affect the degree of clonotype sharing among donors.

Reading the germline V gene gives CDR1 SGHRS and CDR2 YFSETQ. CDR3 length: 18 amino acids, cysteine to phenylalanine. CDR3 DNA is the only sequence kept; it has 54 bases, read in frame from the first base. V is pared back by 4 bases and J by 2 bases, with 22 bases lying between the germline termini. Turning to this clone: Its target antigen remains unknown. Base qualities are not recorded, but no much larger clone differs from it by a single base.

The sequenced material came from memory CD4+ T cells sorted from blood. In light of the paper, this sample's cell subset or site label describes: CD45RA-negative fraction. This TCR came from a man aged 25-45 years in good health. The sequence links TRBV5-1 to TRBJ2-1; the D segment cannot be called with confidence. Here is the DNA: TGCGCCAGCAGCCGGGCTGGGGATTCCCGGCTAACCTACAATGAGCAGTTCTTC. This codes for CASSRAGDSRLTYNEQFF. This CDR3, with the reference TRBV5-1 and TRBJ2-1 proteins standing in past its ends, gives the full variable domain KAGVTQTPRYLIKTRGQQVTLSCSPISGHRSVSWYQQTPGQGLQFLFEYFSETQRNKGNFPGRFSGRQFSNSRSEMNVSTLELGDSALYLCASSRAGDSRLTYNEQFFGPGTRLTVL.